The clone carrying this TCR beta chain was seen many times. Its antigen is not known. The entry originates in a study of T cell repertoires in cytomegalovirus infection. Looking at the study overall: CMV infection plus the matching HLA type was flagged by public TCR beta signatures.

TCRdb re-derived calls from the reads in MiXCR, one entry per CDR3 protein. The sample yields under 200,000 distinct CDR3 sequences, roughly 9.8% seen once. Overall study findings and caveats: Of the TCR beta families, the public ones yielded a cumulative frequency that identified carriers of CMV plus the relevant HLA.

Germline assignment: CDR1 SGHTA and CDR2 FQGNSA. Germline trimming cut 6 bases from V and 4 bases from J; bases unmatched to any gene: 11. The CDR3 is 16 residues long. Sequencing used PBMCs. The receptor comes from a human donor in good health (CMV status not recorded). Some clones in this sample may be carry-over from other donors' samples. The J gene is TRBJ2-3, the V gene TRBV7-2; 9 nucleotides match TRBD1. CDR3 amino acids: CASRLRGTGISDTQYF. The CDR3 DNA sequence: TGTGCCAGCAGGCTCCGCGGGACAGGGATTTCAGATACGCAGTATTTT.